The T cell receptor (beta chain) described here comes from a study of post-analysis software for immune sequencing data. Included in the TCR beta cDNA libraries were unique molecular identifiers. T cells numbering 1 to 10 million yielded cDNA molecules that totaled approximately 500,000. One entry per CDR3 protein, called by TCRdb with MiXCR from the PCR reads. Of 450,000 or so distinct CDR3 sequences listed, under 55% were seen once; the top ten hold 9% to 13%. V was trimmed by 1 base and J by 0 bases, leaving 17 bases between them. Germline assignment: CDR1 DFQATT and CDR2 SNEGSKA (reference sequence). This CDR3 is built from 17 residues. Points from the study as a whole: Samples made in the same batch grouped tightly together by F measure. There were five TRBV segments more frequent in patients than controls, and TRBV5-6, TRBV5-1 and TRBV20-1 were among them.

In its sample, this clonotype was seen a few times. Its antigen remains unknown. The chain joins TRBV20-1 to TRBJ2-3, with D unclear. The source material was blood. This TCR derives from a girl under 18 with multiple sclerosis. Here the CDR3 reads CSARGIGRGPSTDTQYF. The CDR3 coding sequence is TGCAGTGCTAGAGGCATTGGCCGAGGCCCCAGCACAGATACGCAGTATTTT.